Presented here are 6 T cell receptor beta chains from one specimen sequenced in a study of cytomegalovirus exposure and HLA in healthy donors. 13 Jbeta primers and 60 Vbeta primers were used for the PCR. Using immunoSEQ multiplex PCR, the repertoire was profiled, and TCRdb retains in-frame clones only, with some absent. The sample includes 100,000 to 150,000 clones. The sequenced material came from PBMCs. Source of these receptors: a man between 18 and 29 years old in good health and CMV-seronegative.

The gene calls are TRBV28 and TRBJ2-7; D gene uncertain. CDR3 length equals 12 residues. V was clipped by 3 bases and J by 1 base, with 4 bases between them. From germline, CDR1 is MDHEN and CDR2 SYDVKM. The CDR3 DNA follows: TGTGCCAGCAGTTTTATTTCCTACGAGCAGTACTTC. Translation gives CASSFISYEQYF.

The V gene is TRBV29-1, the J gene TRBJ1-1; 8 positions agree with TRBD1. CDR1 and CDR2 from the germline V gene are SQVTM and ANQGSEA. With 3 bases clipped from V and 8 bases from J, the junction kept 11 bases outside the gene matches. This CDR3 comprises 14 residues. The CDR3 protein is CSVDIGQGVSEAFF. DNA of the CDR3: TGCAGCGTTGATATAGGACAGGGTGTATCGGAAGCTTTCTTT.

The chain joins TRBV4-2 to TRBJ1-4; a weak D match, TRBD1 (6 bases). This CDR3 is 14 amino acids long. Germline V gene lookup returns CDR1 LGHNA and CDR2 YNFKEQ. Between the trimmed V and J ends, which lost 4 bases and 8 bases, there was a span of 14 bases. CDR3 DNA sequence: TGTGCCAGCAGCCGAGGGGGTCTATTGGAAAAACTGTTTTTT. Its protein product is CASSRGGLLEKLFF.

This chain connects TRBV30 to TRBJ2-5; unclear D gene. Trimming cost V 2 bases and J 5 bases, with 6 bases left between them. The CDR3 spans 11 residues. CDR1 GTSNPN and CDR2 SVGIG come from the germline V gene (reference sequence). The CDR3 spells CAWSLVETQYF. The CDR3 DNA is TGTGCCTGGAGTCTAGTGGAGACCCAGTACTTC.

The CDR3 DNA follows: TGTGCCAGCAGCTTGAGACCGGGACACCAGAACACTGAAGCTTTCTTT. Amino acids: CASSLRPGHQNTEAFF. The gene calls are TRBV5-5 and TRBJ1-1; perhaps TRBD1 as D (6 bases). Between the trimmed V and J ends, which lost 1 base and 1 base, there was a span of 14 bases. The germline V gene encodes CDR1 SGHKS and CDR2 YYEKEE (reference sequence). The CDR3 contains 16 residues. The complete variable domain, with remaining parts taken from reference TRBV5-5 and TRBJ1-1, reads DAGVTQSPTHLIKTRGQQVTLRCSPISGHKSVSWYQQVLGQGPQFIFQYYEKEERGRGNFPDRFSARQFPNYSSELNVNALLLGDSALYLCASSLRPGHQNTEAFFGQGTRLTVV.

CDR3 bases: TGTGCTAGTGGTTTGGGACAGGGGGTGAATGGCTACACCTTC. It translates to CASGLGQGVNGYTF. This chain connects TRBV12-5 to TRBJ1-2, with 9 nucleotides matching TRBD1. The germline gives CDR1 LGHNT, CDR2 FRNRAP. The CDR3 loop spans 14 amino acids. V lost 1 base and J lost 6; bases outside the gene matches: 3.